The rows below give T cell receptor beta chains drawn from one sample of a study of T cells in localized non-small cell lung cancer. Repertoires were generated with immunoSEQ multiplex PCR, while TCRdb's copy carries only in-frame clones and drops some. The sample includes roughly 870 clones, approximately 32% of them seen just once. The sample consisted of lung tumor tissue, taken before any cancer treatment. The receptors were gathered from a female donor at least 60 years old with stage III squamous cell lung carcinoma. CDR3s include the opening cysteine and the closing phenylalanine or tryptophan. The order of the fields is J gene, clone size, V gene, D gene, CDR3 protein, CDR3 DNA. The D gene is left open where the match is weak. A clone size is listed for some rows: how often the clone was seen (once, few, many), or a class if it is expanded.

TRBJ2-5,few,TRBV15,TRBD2,CATSRDTGLADVGETQYF,TGTGCCACCAGCAGAGACACAGGACTAGCGGACGTAGGGGAGACCCAGTACTTC
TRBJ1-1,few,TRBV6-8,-,CASSYAGVTEAFF,TGTGCCAGCAGTTACGCGGGGGTAACTGAAGCTTTCTTT
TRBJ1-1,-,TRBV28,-,CASRRSDGWEAFF,TGTGCCAGCAGACGATCAGACGGGTGGGAAGCTTTCTTT
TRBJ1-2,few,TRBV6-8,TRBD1,CASHRGRAYGYTF,TGTGCCAGTCACAGGGGGCGCGCCTATGGCTACACCTTC
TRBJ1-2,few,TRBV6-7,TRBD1,CASSYSRTGGSYGYTF,TGTGCCAGCAGTTACTCCCGGACAGGGGGCAGCTATGGCTACACCTTC
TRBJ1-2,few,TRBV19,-,CASSTNTGNWIYGYTF,TGTGCCAGTAGTACTAACACAGGGAATTGGATCTATGGCTACACCTTC
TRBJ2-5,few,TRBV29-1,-,CSVPGLGWGTQYF,TGCAGCGTTCCCGGTTTAGGCTGGGGGACCCAGTACTTC
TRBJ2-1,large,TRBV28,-,CASSLEEALLSYNEQFF,TGTGCCAGCAGTTTAGAGGAGGCTCTTCTCTCCTACAATGAGCAGTTCTTC
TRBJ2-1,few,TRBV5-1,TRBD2,CASSPSSGTLYNEQFF,TGCGCCAGCAGCCCCTCTAGCGGGACCCTCTACAATGAGCAGTTCTTC
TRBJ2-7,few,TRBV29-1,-,CSVVAKSGHSYEQYF,TGCAGCGTTGTTGCTAAGTCGGGGCACTCCTACGAGCAGTACTTC
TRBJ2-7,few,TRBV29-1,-,CSVGQSGYEQYF,TGCAGCGTTGGACAGTCAGGTTACGAGCAGTACTTC
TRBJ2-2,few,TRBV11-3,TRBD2,CASSLGAYSGDTGELFF,TGTGCCAGCAGCTTAGGGGCTTATAGCGGGGACACCGGGGAGCTGTTTTTT
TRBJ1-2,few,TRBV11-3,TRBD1,CASSPGQGDYGYTF,TGTGCCAGCAGTCCGGGACAGGGGGACTATGGCTACACCTTC
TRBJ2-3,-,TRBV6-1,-,CASSEWWGDTQYF,TGTGCCAGCAGTGAATGGTGGGGGGATACGCAGTATTTT
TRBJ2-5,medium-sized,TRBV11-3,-,CASSARDGQETQYF,TGTGCCAGCAGTGCAAGGGACGGACAAGAGACCCAGTACTTC
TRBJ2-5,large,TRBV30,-,CAWSVGGLGETQYF,TGTGCCTGGAGTGTTGGGGGGCTTGGGGAGACCCAGTACTTC
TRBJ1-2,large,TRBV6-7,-,CAFMSNYGYTF,TGTGCCTTCATGAGTAACTATGGCTACACCTTC
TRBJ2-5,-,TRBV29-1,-,CSVTTGFQETQYF,TGCAGCGTCACTACGGGGTTCCAAGAGACCCAGTACTTC
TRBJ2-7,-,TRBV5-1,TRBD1,CASSSGQASYEQYF,TGCGCCAGCAGCTCGGGACAGGCTTCCTACGAGCAGTACTTC
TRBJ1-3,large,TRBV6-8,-,CASSQESGNTIYF,TGTGCCAGCAGTCAGGAGTCAGGAAACACCATATATTTT
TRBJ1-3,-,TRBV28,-,CASLGQPGNTIYF,TGTGCCAGCCTAGGACAGCCGGGAAACACCATATATTTT
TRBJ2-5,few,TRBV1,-,CASSQDTRQGPQETQYF,TGCGCCAGCAGCCAGGATACTCGACAGGGTCCCCAAGAGACCCAGTACTTC
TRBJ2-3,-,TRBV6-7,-,CASGGGRMGDTQYF,TGTGCCAGCGGGGGCGGCCGGATGGGAGATACGCAGTATTTT
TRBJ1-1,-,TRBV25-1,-,CASSWGTPNTEAFF,TGTGCCAGCAGTTGGGGCACCCCGAACACTGAAGCTTTCTTT
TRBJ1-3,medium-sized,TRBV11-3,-,CASSPPSGRGGNTIYF,TGTGCCAGCAGCCCACCGTCCGGGCGCGGTGGAAACACCATATATTTT
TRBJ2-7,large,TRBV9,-,CASSPKDYEQYF,TGTGCCAGCAGCCCGAAGGATTACGAGCAGTACTTC